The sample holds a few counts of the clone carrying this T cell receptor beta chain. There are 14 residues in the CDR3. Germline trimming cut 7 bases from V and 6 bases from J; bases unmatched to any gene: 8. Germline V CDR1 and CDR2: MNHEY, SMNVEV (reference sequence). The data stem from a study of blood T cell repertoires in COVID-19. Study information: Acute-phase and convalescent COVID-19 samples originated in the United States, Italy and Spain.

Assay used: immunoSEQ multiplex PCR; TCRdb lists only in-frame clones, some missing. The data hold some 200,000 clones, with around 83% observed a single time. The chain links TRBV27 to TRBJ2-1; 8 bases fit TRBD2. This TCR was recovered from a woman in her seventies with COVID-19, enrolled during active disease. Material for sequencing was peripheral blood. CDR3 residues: CASKQAGVSNEQFF. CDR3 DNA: TGTGCCAGCAAACAAGCGGGAGTTAGCAATGAGCAGTTCTTC.